The clone carrying this T cell receptor beta chain was detected only once. Its antigen is not identified. The same CDR3 can be traced to other DNA sequences in this sample. This entry is derived from a study of T cell responses to AZD1222 COVID-19 vaccine. Libraries were prepared by immunoSEQ multiplex PCR; TCRdb keeps only in-frame clonotypes and omits some of them. This table holds about 81,000 clones, around 84% found once. Study outcomes and limitations: Repertoire sampling happened only post peak T cell response.

The source material was peripheral blood, sampled 28 days after the second AZD1222 dose. This sequence originates from an adult who received the AZD1222 COVID-19 vaccine.

The CDR3 DNA follows: TGTGCCTGGTCCCCCGGAAGCTATGGCTACACCTTC. Its translation is CAWSPGSYGYTF. V gene TRBV30 combines with J gene TRBJ1-2; no reliable D call. Trimming removed 5 bases at V and 4 bases at J, with 11 bases between. The germline gives CDR1 GTSNPN, CDR2 SVGIG (reference sequence). CDR3 length: 12 amino acids.